A single sample gave rise to the 2 T cell receptor beta chains below, sequenced in a study of cytomegalovirus exposure and HLA in healthy donors. TCRdb's table, derived via immunoSEQ multiplex PCR, lists solely in-frame clones and lacks some. The table shows 300,000 or so clones, with 88% occurring only once. Sequencing was done on a sample of PBMCs. The receptors originated from a man aged 25 to 45 in good health and CMV-seronegative.

The CDR3 spells CASSLGGFSSYEQYF. DNA of the CDR3: TGCGCCAGCAGCTTGGGCGGGTTCAGCTCCTACGAGCAGTACTTC. J is TRBJ2-7 and V is TRBV5-1; D may be TRBD2 (5 bases). V was clipped by 0 bases and J by 0 bases, with 10 bases between them. Looked up from germline, CDR1 is SGHRS and CDR2 is YFSETQ. CDR3 length equals 15 residues. Complete variable domain (other parts from reference TRBV5-1 and TRBJ2-7): KAGVTQTPRYLIKTRGQQVTLSCSPISGHRSVSWYQQTPGQGLQFLFEYFSETQRNKGNFPGRFSGRQFSNSRSEMNVSTLELGDSALYLCASSLGGFSSYEQYFGPGTRLTVT.

This clone was counted a single time. The chain joins TRBV6-5 to TRBJ2-7; 8 nucleotides match TRBD2. The J segment lost 5 bases and the V segment lost 6 bases, leaving 6 bases of the junction unmatched. In germline, CDR1 is MNHEY, CDR2 SVGAGI. The CDR3 contains 13 residues. CDR3: CASSHGGGDEQYF. CDR3 nucleotides: TGTGCCAGCAGCCACGGGGGGGGCGACGAGCAGTACTTC.